This entry concerns a single T cell receptor (beta chain). The data belong to a study of cytomegalovirus exposure and HLA in healthy donors. PCR primers comprised 60 Vbeta and 13 Jbeta primers. Repertoires were generated with immunoSEQ multiplex PCR, while TCRdb's copy carries only in-frame clones and drops some. The data contain 170,000 or so clones, roughly 78% of them seen just once; the ten biggest clones take up 1%. CDR3 length: 15 amino acids. Germline CDR1 reads GTSNPN; CDR2 reads SVGIG (reference sequence). Trimming cost V 4 bases and J 7 bases; bases outside gene matches: 10. The sequence was collected from a woman between 45 and 60 years old in good health and CMV-seropositive. Sample: PBMCs. This sequence joins TRBV30 and TRBJ2-1; 10 bases align to TRBD2. The CDR3 region is CAWKRSGRARNEQFF. The DNA of the CDR3 is TGTGCCTGGAAACGGAGCGGGAGGGCCCGTAATGAGCAGTTCTTC.